Following are 4 T cell receptor beta chains from one sample sequenced in a study of blood T cell repertoires in COVID-19. Assay used: immunoSEQ multiplex PCR; TCRdb lists only in-frame clones, some missing. The sample lists tens of thousands of clones, roughly 78% occurring once. Sequenced material: peripheral blood. The receptors derive from a human donor in a cohort sampled during active COVID-19.

The chain joins TRBV6-1 to TRBJ2-5; TRBD1 matches 8 bases. This CDR3 region has 16 residues. Looked up from germline, CDR1 is MNHNS and CDR2 is SASEGT. Losses at the gene ends were 4 bases for V and 0 bases for J; bases not matched to a gene: 7. Here the CDR3 DNA reads TGTGCCAGCAGTGTGGGGACAGGAAAGTACCAAGAGACCCAGTACTTC. Its translation: CASSVGTGKYQETQYF.

The sample holds a few counts of this clone. The rearrangement uses TRBV10-3 and TRBJ2-2; TRBD2 matches 16 bases. The V segment lost 6 bases and the J segment 4 bases; nucleotides outside the gene matches: 8. The V gene's germline CDR1 is ENHRY and CDR2 SYGVKD. The CDR3 totals 18 residues. The CDR3 nucleotides read TGTGCCATCAGCCGGGGACTAGCGGGGGGGCCGCGCACCGGGGAGCTGTTTTTT. Translated: CAISRGLAGGPRTGELFF.

This rearrangement joins TRBV27 to TRBJ2-1; a possible D gene is TRBD1 (6 bases). V was clipped by 1 base and J by 9 bases, with 13 bases between them. The CDR3 sequence is 14 residues long. Germline CDR1 MNHEY, CDR2 SMNVEV (reference sequence). CDR3 in DNA: TGTGCCAGCAGTTTATATCAGGGGTGGTCTGAGCAGTTCTTC. Translated: CASSLYQGWSEQFF.

The J gene is TRBJ2-2, the V gene TRBV21-1; the table gives TRBD1 as D, unverified against the DNA. TRBV21-1 is classified as a pseudogene. This CDR3 comprises 20 residues. The CDR3 protein is CASSHPSLIPGQTNTGELFF. The CDR3 nucleotides are TGTGCCAGCAGTCACCCTTCACTTATTCCAGGACAGACGAACACCGGGGAGCTGTTTTTT.